This T cell receptor (beta chain) was identified in a study of patients and donors after allogeneic stem cell transplantation. TCRdb used MiXCR to reprocess the RT-PCR reads, holding one entry per CDR3 protein. The sample consists of some 960,000 distinct CDR3 sequences, roughly 18% of them appearing once. The germline V gene encodes CDR1 SEHNR and CDR2 FQNEAQ (reference sequence). V lost 1 base, J lost 4 bases, and 5 bases lay in between. This CDR3 spans 13 amino acids. The chain employs TRBV7-9 and TRBJ2-4; no clear D. The sequenced sample was blood, either unsorted or a sorted T cell fraction (not recorded which). This receptor was obtained from a human donor who was either an allogeneic HSCT recipient or a stem cell or donor lymphocyte infusion donor (not recorded which). It is not recorded whose cells these are; they may come from a transplant donor. The CDR3 DNA follows: TGTGCCAGCAGCTTAGTCGGGAAAAACATTCAGTACTTC. This sequence encodes CASSLVGKNIQYF.